The present T cell receptor beta chain was sequenced within a study of blood T cell repertoires in COVID-19 (dated by TCRdb to 2020 to 2022). Context from the whole study: The collaborator samples originated in the United States, Italy and Spain and spanned the acute and convalescent phases of COVID-19. The prospective study material was composed of cDNA or gDNA derived from T cells, B-cell-depleted T cells, or PBMCs. The dataset comprised deeply sampled blood TCRbeta repertoires from subjects exposed to, actively infected with, or recovered from COVID-19. The repertoires were made available in a free public database intended to serve as a resource for research on the immune response to SARS-CoV-2. The samples were drawn from two sources: the first 160 participants of the ongoing ImmuneRACE study, and fewer than 1,500 subjects contributed by 6 global collaborators. A de-identified subject ID, COVID-19 status, age in years and sex were almost always included in the sample metadata. Where available, HLA class I and class II types were taken from metadata supplied by the sample provider and were not determined by assay-based typing.

Each collaborating institution followed its own protocols to collect whole blood in K2EDTA tubes. For TCRbeta analysis, collaborators shipped samples in one of three forms: frozen whole blood, isolated PBMCs, or DNA extracted from either of those sample types. Results and caveats for the whole study, not just this receptor: The quantity of clinical and demographic metadata differed by source and by participant and was supplied without curation.

In this sample, this clone turned up once. Its antigen is not yet known. No base qualities exist here, and no much larger clone lies one base off it. The immunoSEQ Assay, a bias-controlled multiplex PCR, was used to amplify TCRbeta CDR3 regions from genomic DNA. The paper's processing steps were these. Within the assay, amplification of reference gene primers was used to estimate how many nucleated cells each sample contained. To quantify the absolute abundance of each unique TCRbeta CDR3 rearrangement, sequence reads were collapsed and filtered. For each sample, productive Simpson clonality was calculated as the square root of Simpson's diversity index over productive rearrangements. The immuneACCESS repertoire file appears here via TCRdb, limited to in-frame rearrangements. These files lack a portion of the clones; in checked studies, under half of the deficit traces to unresolved V genes, and the cause of the others is not known. From that table come the V and J calls and clone size; the DNA was used to work out D and trimming. The sample data list 100,000 to 130,000 clones, and 80% of these were observed just once. The top ten constitute approximately 4.5% of the sample.

This TCR was recovered from a man between 65 and 85 years old with acute or convalescent COVID-19. The sequencing input was peripheral blood.

The CDR3 protein is CASSPSRSYEQYF. The DNA is TGTGCCAGCAGCCCCTCTCGCTCCTACGAGCAGTACTTC. This chain is built from TRBV3-1 (or the pseudogene TRBV3-2) and TRBJ2-7, with no confidently assigned D gene. From its cysteine to its phenylalanine, the CDR3 spans 13 amino acids. The DNA shown is the 39-base CDR3, in frame from base 1. The germline V gene (reference sequence) sets CDR1 to LGHDT and CDR2 to YNNKEL. At the junction V is shortened by 4 bases and J by 0 bases, with 7 bases in between.